Here is one TCR beta chain with its context. These data belong to a study of Graves' ophthalmopathy and Graves' hyperthyroidism. RNA served as the template for amplifying TCR beta CDR3 regions. Amplification began with first-round RT-PCR using HTBI primers, then second-round multiplex PCR was performed. TCRdb called the multiplex PCR reads again in MiXCR, with one record for every CDR3 protein. The table includes around 600,000 distinct CDR3 sequences, more than 40% detected once. Trimming cost V 6 bases and J 5 bases; bases outside gene matches: 6. Germline CDR1 is ENHRY and CDR2 is SYGVKD. The CDR3 is 13 amino acids.

The J gene is TRBJ2-5, the V gene TRBV10-3; TRBD2 matches 7 bases. The TCR originated in an adult man with Graves' ophthalmopathy. The sequenced sample was peripheral blood. CDR3 residues: CAISSGKGETQYF. Here the CDR3 DNA reads TGTGCCATCAGCAGCGGGAAAGGGGAGACCCAGTACTTC.